The present entry profiles one TCR beta chain with its context. Its target is not known. Sequencing sought depths of 1 in 200,000 to 1 in 1 million T cells. Some clones are missing from TCRdb's copy, which holds only in-frame ones; the method was immunoSEQ multiplex PCR. The sample includes around 250,000 clones, around three quarters of them seen just once. The ends were cut back, 0 bases at V and 3 bases at J, with 9 bases in the middle. CDR3 length: 15 residues. The germline V gene has CDR1 SGDLS and CDR2 YYNGEE. This sample is part of a study of cytotoxic CD8 clonotypes in ibrutinib-treated CLL. Study as a whole: Productive templates per sample averaged 255,043; productive rearrangements, about 89,000.

Points from the study as a whole: Clonality climbed at ibrutinib response, then dropped toward baseline at progression.

Around 2 micrograms of genomic DNA from cryopreserved PBMCs went into TCR beta libraries. The chain couples TRBV9 to TRBJ2-2; the D is unclear. The source material was PBMCs, sampled after 24 months of ibrutinib treatment. This sequence originates from a human donor with chronic lymphocytic leukemia. CDR3 nucleotide sequence: TGTGCCAGCAGCGTAGAGATCAGCTACACCGGGGAGCTGTTTTTT. It translates to CASSVEISYTGELFF.